This is a list of T cell receptor beta chains from one sample in a study of vaccination effects on CD4 cells after COVID-19. Sequencing was performed with immunoSEQ multiplex PCR; in TCRdb, only in-frame clones are kept and a portion is missing. The sample records about 54,000 clones, around 86% being singletons. Their antigens remain unidentified. This material consisted of CD4+ T cells from PBMCs cultured with HCoV-229E spike peptides, taken before COVID-19 vaccination. The receptors shown here come from a human donor who received a COVID-19 vaccine. Each CDR3 is given with its conserved first and last residue. The D gene is left open where the match is weak. Clone size is shown for a subset of rows, as once, few, many or a class of expanded clone.

V gene	CDR3 length	clone size	D gene	J gene	CDR3 DNA	CDR3 protein
TRBV3-1/TRBV3-2	16	-	-	TRBJ1-6	TGTGCCAGCAGCCATTCCGGGGGGGGGCCTAATTCACCCCTCCACTTT	CASSHSGGGPNSPLHF
TRBV24-1	16	-	TRBD2	TRBJ2-1	TGTGCCACCAGTGATCGAAGCGGGGCCCGACTTAATGAGCAGTTCTTC	CATSDRSGARLNEQFF
TRBV19	15	few	TRBD1	TRBJ2-2	TGTGCCAGTACCCGGGACAGCTTTAACACCGGGGAGCTGTTTTTT	CASTRDSFNTGELFF
TRBV21-1	16	-	-	TRBJ2-5	TGTGCCAGCAGCAAGGGGATAGCGGGACCCCAAGAGACCCAGTACTTC	CASSKGIAGPQETQYF
TRBV11-2	15	-	-	TRBJ2-1	TGTGCCAGCAGCCCGAGACCAGGGGATGGCAATGAGCAGTTCTTC	CASSPRPGDGNEQFF
TRBV7-9	14	-	-	TRBJ2-1	TGTGCCAGCAGCTTCGAGGGGGGGCAGGATGAGCAGTTCTTC	CASSFEGGQDEQFF
TRBV2	13	-	-	TRBJ1-2	TGTGCCAGCAGTGTGGGCAGCGATTATGGCTACACCTTC	CASSVGSDYGYTF
TRBV6-4	12	-	-	TRBJ2-3	TGTGCCAGCAGGGGGCCCGGAGATACGCAGTATTTT	CASRGPGDTQYF
TRBV2	11	-	TRBD2	TRBJ2-1	TGTGCCAGCACCCTAGCGGGGGTGCAGTTCTTC	CASTLAGVQFF
TRBV18	15	-	TRBD2	TRBJ2-3	TGTGCCAGCTCACCCCAGCGGGGGGGCACAGATACGCAGTATTTT	CASSPQRGGTDTQYF
TRBV2	15	-	-	TRBJ1-3	TGTGCCAGCGGCCCGGTCGCGGGGTCTGGAAACACCATATATTTT	CASGPVAGSGNTIYF
TRBV19	13	-	-	TRBJ1-4	TGTGCCAGTATTAATGAGGGAGGTGGAAAACTGTTTTTT	CASINEGGGKLFF
TRBV9	14	-	-	TRBJ1-4	TGTGCCAGCAGCGTAGAACAGGGAGGTGAAAAACTGTTTTTT	CASSVEQGGEKLFF
TRBV6-1	15	-	-	TRBJ1-2	TGTGCCAGCAGCCAGCCGGGGGTAGGAAACTATGGCTACACCTTC	CASSQPGVGNYGYTF
TRBV2	14	few	-	TRBJ1-4	TGTGCCAGCAGTGGCAAAGGGTTAGGCGAAAAACTGTTTTTT	CASSGKGLGEKLFF
TRBV19	15	few	-	TRBJ1-2	TGTGCCAGTAGTATCGCAAGGACAATCCTCTATGGCTACACCTTC	CASSIARTILYGYTF
TRBV6-4	17	few	TRBD2	TRBJ2-1	TGTGCCAGCAGTGACTCTACGGGACTAGCCTCACCTTATGAGCAGTTCTTC	CASSDSTGLASPYEQFF
TRBV7-3	13	-	TRBD1	TRBJ1-2	TGTGCCAGCGGTCAGGGGGCGGGAAGTGGCTACACCTTC	CASGQGAGSGYTF
TRBV28	15	-	TRBD1	TRBJ1-4	TGTGCCAGCAGTCAATCAGGGGGCAGTAATGAAAAACTGTTTTTT	CASSQSGGSNEKLFF
TRBV3-1/TRBV3-2	16	-	TRBD1	TRBJ1-4	TGTGCCAGCAGCCGAACAGGGGTTGCAACTAATGAAAAACTGTTTTTT	CASSRTGVATNEKLFF
TRBV28	11	-	-	TRBJ1-4	TGTGCCGCTCAAATTAACGAAAAACTGTTTTTT	CAAQINEKLFF
TRBV5-1	14	once	-	TRBJ1-2	TGCGCCAGCAGCTTTGGGGACGTTAACTATGGCTACACCTTC	CASSFGDVNYGYTF
TRBV7-2	13	-	-	TRBJ1-1	TGTGCCAGCAGCGATAGGGGCAAGATTGAAGCTTTCTTT	CASSDRGKIEAFF
TRBV10-1	14	-	-	TRBJ2-2	TGCGCCAGCAGTGAGTCAGGCAGCACCGGGGAGCTGTTTTTT	CASSESGSTGELFF
TRBV25-1	14	-	-	TRBJ2-1	TGTGCCAGCAGTGAGGTTGGGGAGGAGAATGAGCAGTTCTTC	CASSEVGEENEQFF
TRBV30	13	-	-	TRBJ2-2	TGTGCCGGGCGTGGTGGGGGGTCCGGGGAGCTGTTTTTT	CAGRGGGSGELFF
TRBV7-9	16	-	TRBD1	TRBJ1-2	TGTGCCAGCAGCTTAGACGACAGGGGCGAGAGCTATGGCTACACCTTC	CASSLDDRGESYGYTF
TRBV27	10	-	-	TRBJ2-5	TGTGCCAGCAGCCAGGGGACCCAGTACTTC	CASSQGTQYF
TRBV19	13	-	TRBD1	TRBJ1-4	TGTGCCATAGGGGGACAGGGATATGAAAAACTGTTTTTT	CAIGGQGYEKLFF
TRBV19	15	-	-	TRBJ2-6	TGTGCCAGTAGCTTACAAGGGTCTGGGGCCAACGTCCTGACTTTC	CASSLQGSGANVLTF
TRBV9	15	-	-	TRBJ1-6	TGTGCCAGCAGCGCCGAGGAGATAAAAAATTCACCCCTCCACTTT	CASSAEEIKNSPLHF
TRBV7-3	17	-	-	TRBJ2-2	TGTGCCAGCAGCTTAAATGCCGGACTCAAGAACACCGGGGAGCTGTTTTTT	CASSLNAGLKNTGELFF
TRBV6-5	14	-	-	TRBJ1-2	TGTGCCAGCAGTCCGGTGAGAGCTAACTATGGCTACACCTTC	CASSPVRANYGYTF
TRBV6-6	15	-	TRBD1	TRBJ1-2	TGTGCCACGCTCGATCCGGGACAGGGGTTTTATGGCTACACCTTC	CATLDPGQGFYGYTF
TRBV4-1	15	few	-	TRBJ2-6	TGCGCCAGCAAGGCTCCAGTCGGTGGGGCCAACGTCCTGACTTTC	CASKAPVGGANVLTF
TRBV10-3	13	-	-	TRBJ2-3	TGTGCCATCCAGGGACTTCCCACAGATACGCAGTATTTT	CAIQGLPTDTQYF
TRBV7-9	13	-	-	TRBJ1-1	TGTGCCAGCAGCTTATTGTGGAACACTGAAGCTTTCTTT	CASSLLWNTEAFF
TRBV5-6	14	-	TRBD1	TRBJ1-2	TGTGCCAGCAGCCTAAAACACAGGGGGCCTGGCTACACCTTC	CASSLKHRGPGYTF
TRBV24-1	17	-	-	TRBJ1-3	TGTGCCACCAGTGATTCGGGCGGGCAGGGACTCGGAAACACCATATATTTT	CATSDSGGQGLGNTIYF
TRBV18	15	-	-	TRBJ2-3	TGTGCCAGCGGCCGGGACACCGAACGCACAGATACGCAGTATTTT	CASGRDTERTDTQYF
TRBV10-1	12	-	-	TRBJ2-1	TGCGCCAGCAGTGAGTCGGGGACTGAGCAGTTCTTC	CASSESGTEQFF
TRBV19	16	once	-	TRBJ1-6	TGTGCCAGTTCCACTGGACAACTACTCGGGGGTTCACCCCTCCACTTT	CASSTGQLLGGSPLHF